These 20 T cell receptor beta chains were sequenced from one sample in a study of cytomegalovirus exposure and HLA in healthy donors. In the PCR, 60 Vbeta and 13 Jbeta primers were used. Clones were read by immunoSEQ multiplex PCR, and TCRdb kept only the in-frame ones, dropping some. The sample lists fewer than 45,000 clones; 76% were seen once. Source material: PBMCs. The receptor source for this set is a woman in her thirties in good health and CMV-seropositive.

The CDR3 bases are TGTGCCAGCAGCTTAGCGCTAAACCCGGGACAGGCTACCGGCTACACCTTC. This gives the protein CASSLALNPGQATGYTF. V is TRBV11-1 and J is TRBJ1-2; 8 nucleotides line up with TRBD1. Trimming removed 0 bases from V and 8 bases from J; junction bases left unmatched: 14. CDR3 length: 17 residues. In germline, CDR1 is SGHAT, CDR2 FQDESV (reference sequence).

The chain combines TRBV27 with TRBJ2-5; 8 bases match TRBD1. The DNA end favors TRBJ2-7, so the J call may be wrong. This CDR3 is built from 13 residues. Germline loops: CDR1 MNHEY, CDR2 SMNVEV (reference sequence). The CDR3, as DNA: TGTGCCAGCAGTTCACGGACAGGGAACGAGCAGTACTTC. Protein: CASSSRTGNEQYF.

The J gene is TRBJ2-1, the V gene TRBV28; 11 bases are a match to TRBD1. This CDR3 comprises 15 residues. The germline gives CDR1 MDHEN, CDR2 SYDVKM. Germline trimming cut 4 bases from V and 4 bases from J; bases unmatched to any gene: 3. CDR3 amino acids: CASSSRDRGYNEQFF. DNA for the CDR3: TGTGCCAGCAGTTCTCGGGACAGGGGGTACAATGAGCAGTTCTTC.

Concerning this clone: Mismatch with germline at one junction end may stem from a read error. The chain employs TRBV7-9 and TRBJ1-2, with 9 bases fitting TRBD1. CDR3 size: 17 residues. CDR1 and CDR2 (germline): SEHNR, FQNEAQ (reference sequence). CDR3 nucleotides: TGTTCCAGCATCGAAGGGACAGGGAAAGGTTCGGGCTATGGCTACACCTTC. It translates to CSSIEGTGKGSGYGYTF.

The rearrangement joins TRBV11-2 to TRBJ1-3; D is ambiguous. The CDR3 totals 15 residues. Trimming took 5 bases from V and 4 from J, leaving 15 bases between them. The germline V gene encodes CDR1 SGHAT and CDR2 FQNNGV. CDR3 nucleotide sequence: TGTGCCAGCAGCCCCCTGAACAATTTGGGAAACACCATATATTTT. This translates into CASSPLNNLGNTIYF.

V gene TRBV18 combines with J gene TRBJ2-7, with TRBD2 as a possible D gene (6 bases). Trimming shortened V by 2 bases and J by 2 bases, and 10 bases separated the two germline ends. This CDR3 has 14 residues. Germline V lookup: CDR1 KGHSH, CDR2 LQKENI. The CDR3 loop reads CASSPSRGAYEQYF. CDR3 coding DNA: TGTGCCAGCTCACCATCTCGCGGGGCCTACGAGCAGTACTTC.

The V gene is TRBV28, the J gene TRBJ2-7; TRBD1 might be the D (5 bases). Germline V gene lookup returns CDR1 MDHEN and CDR2 SYDVKM. V lost 5 bases to trimming and J lost 0 bases, with 23 bases between them. CDR3 length: 18 amino acids. DNA of the CDR3: TGTGCCAGCAGTACACCGACCGACAGATATCTTCTCTCCTACGAGCAGTACTTC. Amino acid sequence: CASSTPTDRYLLSYEQYF.

The gene calls are TRBV28 and TRBJ2-5, with D perhaps TRBD1 (6 bases). The better agreement between TRBJ2-7 and the DNA end casts doubt on the J call. Looked up from germline, CDR1 is MDHEN and CDR2 is SYDVKM. The CDR3 is made up of 14 amino acids. The CDR3 sequence is CASSAPQGSYEQYF. CDR3 in DNA: TGTGCCAGCAGTGCCCCACAGGGTAGTTACGAGCAGTACTTC.

V is TRBV7-9 and J is TRBJ2-1; no definite D call. The V end was cut by 1 base, the J end by 8 bases, with 6 bases between. The CDR3 contains 12 residues. The germline V gene encodes CDR1 SEHNR and CDR2 FQNEAQ (reference sequence). CDR3 residues: CASSLDLHEQFF. CDR3 in DNA: TGTGCCAGCAGCTTAGATCTCCATGAGCAGTTCTTC.

About this clone itself: One end of the junction is discordant with germline, which a read error may explain. This sequence joins TRBV7-9 and TRBJ1-2; no clear D gene. This CDR3 contains 14 residues. CDR1 and CDR2 (germline): SEHNR, FQNEAQ (reference sequence). The CDR3 loop reads CASSLGTPKGGYPF. CDR3 nucleotide sequence: TGTGCCAGCAGCTTAGGGACTCCAAAGGGCGGCTACCCCTTC. The full variable domain, its missing parts supplied by reference TRBV7-9 and TRBJ1-2, is DTGVSQNPRHKITKRGQNVTFRCDPISEHNRLYWYRQTLGQGPEFLTYFQNEAQLEKSRLLSDRFSAERPKGSFSTLEIQRTEQGDSAMYLCASSLGTPKGGYPFGSGTRLTVV.

The V and J genes are TRBV6-5 and TRBJ1-2; no firm D call. Germline CDR1 MNHEY, CDR2 SVGAGI. The germline V and J ends were trimmed by 5 bases and 8 bases, with 18 bases remaining between them. The CDR3 has 14 amino acids. The CDR3 is CASSAPSGSRGYTF. CDR3 bases: TGTGCCAGCAGTGCCCCTTCGGGTTCTAGGGGCTACACCTTC.

This chain links TRBV2 with TRBJ2-5; TRBD2 aligns across 10 bases. This CDR3 spans 17 amino acids. Germline trimming cut 4 bases from V and 1 base from J; bases unmatched to any gene: 9. Germline-derived CDR1 and CDR2 are SNHLY and FYNNEI. The CDR3 nucleotides are TGTGCCAGCAGTGGCAAGGGGACTAGCGTACCCCAAGAGACCCAGTACTTC. This sequence encodes CASSGKGTSVPQETQYF.

A remark on this clone: Its ends do not fully match the called genes, so a read error is possible. The rearrangement links TRBV6-6 to TRBJ1-6, with 8 bases that match TRBD1. Germline-derived CDR1 and CDR2 are MNHNY and SVGAGI (reference sequence). This CDR3 spans 12 amino acids. DNA of the CDR3: TGTGCCAGCAGTTACGAAACGGACAGGGTCATTTTC. This sequence encodes CASSYETDRVIF.

The rearrangement uses TRBV2 and TRBJ2-4, with a weak D call TRBD1 (6 bases). V was cut by 3 bases and J by 0 bases, with 9 bases left in between. Germline assignment: CDR1 SNHLY and CDR2 FYNNEI. This CDR3 comprises 15 residues. CDR3 in amino acids: CASSDRGLAKNIQYF. CDR3 DNA: TGTGCCAGCAGTGACAGGGGTCTAGCCAAAAACATTCAGTACTTC.

This clone was counted only a few times. The gene calls are TRBV6-1 and TRBJ1-2, with D possibly matching TRBD1 (5 bases). This CDR3 has 14 amino acids. The germline V and J ends were trimmed by 7 bases and 8 bases, with 20 bases remaining between them. The V gene's germline CDR1 is MNHNS and CDR2 SASEGT. This CDR3 is CASTPGVGVGGYTF. CDR3 nucleotides: TGTGCCAGCACCCCCGGAGTAGGGGTGGGCGGCTACACCTTC.

This chain uses TRBV5-4 with TRBJ2-7, with 10 bases fitting TRBD2. The CDR3 loop spans 16 amino acids. The ends lost 4 bases at V and 6 bases at J; junction bases unmatched: 13. Germline lookup yields CDR1 SGHNT and CDR2 YYREEE (reference sequence). This CDR3 reads CASSRTSGTNRGEQYF. The CDR3 nucleotides read TGTGCCAGCAGCAGGACTAGCGGAACTAATCGGGGCGAGCAGTACTTC.

Only a few counts were recorded for this clone. The rearrangement links TRBV5-5 to TRBJ2-5, with D perhaps TRBD1 (5 bases). The CDR3 consists of 16 residues. V lost 0 bases and J lost 0, with 12 bases in between. Per the germline V gene, CDR1 is SGHKS and CDR2 is YYEKEE (reference sequence). The chain's CDR3 is CASSLGGLSYQETQYF. The CDR3, as DNA: TGTGCCAGCAGCTTGGGGGGCCTCTCCTACCAAGAGACCCAGTACTTC.

The chain couples TRBV6-5 to TRBJ2-7, with TRBD1 matching 11 bases. Trimming cost V 5 bases and J 3 bases; bases outside gene matches: 6. Germline V CDR1 and CDR2: MNHEY, SVGAGI. The CDR3 runs 15 residues. The CDR3 reads CASSGPGTGGYEQYF. In DNA, the CDR3 is TGTGCCAGCAGTGGACCGGGGACAGGGGGCTACGAGCAGTACTTC.

V gene TRBV7-3 combines with J gene TRBJ2-1; possibly TRBD1 for D (5 bases). Looked up from germline, CDR1 is SGHTA and CDR2 is FQGTGA. This CDR3 region has 14 residues. V gave up 5 bases and J gave up 6 bases, with 14 bases separating them. This CDR3 is CASSPMATANEQFF. The CDR3 nucleotides are TGTGCCAGCAGCCCAATGGCGACAGCCAATGAGCAGTTCTTC.

V usage is TRBV5-6 and J usage is TRBJ2-5; the match to TRBD2 covers 7 bases. Germline V gene lookup returns CDR1 SGHDT and CDR2 YYEEEE. This CDR3 contains 13 residues. The ends lost 5 bases at V and 4 bases at J; junction bases unmatched: 5. The chain's CDR3 is CASSGGEGETQYF. DNA of the CDR3: TGTGCCAGCAGTGGGGGGGAGGGAGAGACCCAGTACTTC.